This passage covers 10 T cell receptor beta chains from one sample sequenced in a study of vaccination and CD4 T cells after COVID-19. At the Johns Hopkins FTIC core, DNA taken from cultured CD4+ T cells was sequenced by way of the Oncomine TCR Beta short-read assay. TCRdb redid the calling of the PCR reads with MiXCR, one entry per CDR3 protein. The sample shows under 25,000 distinct CDR3 sequences, around 50% of them seen only once. These receptors lack a known antigen. Indicated treatment: approximately nine-day PBMC culture with coronavirus spike peptide pools or control peptides (ViraFEST assay). Sequences were obtained from CD4+ T cells from blood, cultured in vitro. The source is a human donor who had recovered from COVID-19.

The chain uses TRBV28 and TRBJ2-3, with TRBD2 matching over 10 bases. CDR1 and CDR2 from the germline V gene are MDHEN and SYDVKM. The CDR3 loop spans 17 amino acids. V lost 2 bases and J lost 3; bases outside the gene matches: 8. In DNA, the CDR3 is TGTGCCAGCAGTTTAGCCTCTAGCGGGAGTCGGACAGATACGCAGTATTTT. This codes for CASSLASSGSRTDTQYF.

This chain joins TRBV27 and TRBJ1-5; 7 positions match TRBD1. V shed 8 bases and J 0 bases; nucleotides not matched to a gene: 7. The CDR3 runs 15 residues. CDR1 and CDR2 (germline): MNHEY, SMNVEV (reference sequence). Here the CDR3 reads CASRRGGRSNQPQHF. The CDR3 nucleotides read TGTGCCAGCCGCAGAGGGGGCCGTAGCAATCAGCCCCAGCATTTT.

The J gene is TRBJ2-3, the V gene TRBV20-1; 10 bases match TRBD1. Unmatched junction bases numbered 5, after V lost 6 bases and J lost 5 bases. CDR1 and CDR2 (germline): DFQATT, SNEGSKA (reference sequence). This CDR3 region has 13 residues. The CDR3 region is CSAGQGDIDTQYF. CDR3 bases: TGCAGTGCAGGACAGGGGGATATAGATACGCAGTATTTT.

The chain joins TRBV20-1 to TRBJ2-7; TRBD2 matches at 7 bases. The CDR3 totals 14 residues. Germline values: CDR1 DFQATT, CDR2 SNEGSKA (reference sequence). J was trimmed by 2 bases and V by 5 bases; bases with no gene match: 9. This CDR3 reads CSALTPSGTYEQYF. Here the CDR3 DNA reads TGCAGTGCTCTTACGCCTAGCGGTACCTACGAGCAGTACTTC.

The chain is built from TRBV15 and TRBJ2-7; a weak D match, TRBD2 (7 bases). The germline CDR1 and CDR2 sequences are LNHNV and YYDKDF (reference sequence). CDR3 length: 15 amino acids. Trimming left V 0 bases short and J 4 bases short, with 13 bases between. This CDR3 reads CATSRDPGGGYEQYF. In nucleotides, the CDR3 is TGTGCCACCAGCAGAGATCCGGGGGGCGGTTACGAGCAGTACTTC.

This clonotype occurred once. As DNA, the CDR3 is TGTGCCAGCGGAGGGGGAGGGGTCTATGGCTACACCTTC. Amino acids: CASGGGGVYGYTF. V gene TRBV28 combines with J gene TRBJ1-2, with D perhaps TRBD1 (6 bases). CDR3 length: 13 amino acids. V lost 8 bases to trimming and J lost 4 bases, with 14 bases between them. The germline V gene has CDR1 MDHEN and CDR2 SYDVKM.

Worth noting for this clonotype: The junction and the germline gene differ at one end; a read error may be behind it. The chain is built from TRBV6-1 and TRBJ2-3, with 7 nucleotides matching TRBD2. The CDR3 spans 12 residues. From germline, CDR1 is MNHNS and CDR2 SASEGT. CDR3 loop: CASSERGVGRDF. DNA for the CDR3: TGTGCCAGCAGTGAACGGGGGGTTGGTCGGGATTTT.

This chain uses TRBV7-2 with TRBJ1-2; 9 bases are shared with TRBD1. V lost 1 base to trimming and J lost 7 bases; unmatched junction nucleotides: 1. Germline values: CDR1 SGHTA, CDR2 FQGNSA. The CDR3 spans 13 residues. CDR3 sequence (DNA): TGTGCCAGCAGCTTAGGGACAGGGGCTGGCTACACCTTC. It encodes CASSLGTGAGYTF.

The chain is built from TRBV5-1 and TRBJ1-3; 7 bases agree with TRBD1. The CDR3 contains 15 residues. After removal of 4 bases from V and 3 bases from J, the junction contained 7 bases not matched to a gene. Germline-derived CDR1 and CDR2 are SGHRS and YFSETQ. CDR3 loop: CASSRSGTDGNTIYF. The DNA of the CDR3 is TGCGCCAGCAGCAGATCCGGGACAGATGGAAACACCATATATTTT.

This clonotype was seen more than once but under ten times. This chain uses TRBV20-1 with TRBJ1-5; unclear D gene. The CDR3 covers 18 residues. V lost 1 base and J 4 bases, leaving 23 bases between the germline ends. CDR1 is DFQATT and CDR2 is SNEGSKA in the germline V gene (reference sequence). In nucleotides, the CDR3 is TGCAGTGCTAGAGTAAGGTATCGTGGGGTGGAAGAGAATCAGCCCCAGCATTTT. Residues: CSARVRYRGVEENQPQHF.